The TCR beta chain under discussion was sequenced for a study of breast tumors, draining lymph nodes, adjacent tissues. TCRdb re-called the multiplex PCR reads with MiXCR, one entry per CDR3 protein. This table has tens of thousands of distinct CDR3 sequences, under 30% appearing once. CDR3 length: 14 amino acids. CDR1 and CDR2 (germline): SGHRS, YFSETQ. The germline V and J ends were trimmed by 2 bases and 3 bases, with 12 bases remaining between them. The sequenced sample was breast tumor tissue. This chain joins TRBV5-1 and TRBJ2-7; D might be TRBD2 (5 bases). This TCR came from a female donor with breast cancer. Some clones in this sample may be carry-over from other donors' samples. CDR3 in DNA: TGCGCCAGCAGCTTAGGCGGGCCGAGCTACGAGCAGTACTTC. Residues: CASSLGGPSYEQYF. The entire variable domain, with the rest obtained from reference TRBV5-1 and TRBJ2-7, is as follows: KAGVTQTPRYLIKTRGQQVTLSCSPISGHRSVSWYQQTPGQGLQFLFEYFSETQRNKGNFPGRFSGRQFSNSRSEMNVSTLELGDSALYLCASSLGGPSYEQYFGPGTRLTVT.